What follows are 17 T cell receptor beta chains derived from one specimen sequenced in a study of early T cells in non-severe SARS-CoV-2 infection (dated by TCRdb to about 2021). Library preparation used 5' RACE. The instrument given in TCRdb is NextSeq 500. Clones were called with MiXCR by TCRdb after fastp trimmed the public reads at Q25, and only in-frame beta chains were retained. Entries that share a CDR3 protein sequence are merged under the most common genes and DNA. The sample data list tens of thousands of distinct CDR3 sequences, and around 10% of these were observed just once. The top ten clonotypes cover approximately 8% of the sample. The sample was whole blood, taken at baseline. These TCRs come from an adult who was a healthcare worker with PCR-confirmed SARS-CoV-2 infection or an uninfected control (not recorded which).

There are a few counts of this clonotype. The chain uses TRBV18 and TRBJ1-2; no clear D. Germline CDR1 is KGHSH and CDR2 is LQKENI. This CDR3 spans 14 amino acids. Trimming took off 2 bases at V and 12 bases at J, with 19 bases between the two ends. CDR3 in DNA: TGTGCCAGCTCACCATATTTCGCCCCTTCCGGGCACACCTTC. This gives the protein CASSPYFAPSGHTF.

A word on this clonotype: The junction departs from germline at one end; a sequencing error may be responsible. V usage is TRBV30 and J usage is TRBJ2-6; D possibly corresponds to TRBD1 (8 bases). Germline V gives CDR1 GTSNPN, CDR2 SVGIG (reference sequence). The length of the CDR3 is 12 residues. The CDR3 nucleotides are TGCGGGGGGCAGGGGGCTCCGAACGTCCTGACTTTC. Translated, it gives CGGQGAPNVLTF. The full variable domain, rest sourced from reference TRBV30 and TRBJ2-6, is SQTIHQWPATLVQPVGSPLSLECTVEGTSNPNLYWYRQAAGRGLQLLFYSVGIGQISSEVPQNLSASRPQDRQFILSSKKLLLSDSGFYLCGGQGAPNVLTFGAGSRLTVL.

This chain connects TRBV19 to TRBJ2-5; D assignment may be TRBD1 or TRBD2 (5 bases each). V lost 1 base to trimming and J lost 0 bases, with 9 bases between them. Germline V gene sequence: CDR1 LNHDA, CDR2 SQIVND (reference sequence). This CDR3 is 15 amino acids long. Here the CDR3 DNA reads TGTGCCAGTAGTATAGCCGGGACGTACCAAGAGACCCAGTACTTC. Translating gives CASSIAGTYQETQYF. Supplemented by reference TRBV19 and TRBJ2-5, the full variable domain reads DGGITQSPKYLFRKEGQNVTLSCEQNLNHDAMYWYRQDPGQGLRLIYYSQIVNDFQKGDIAEGYSVSREKKESFPLTVTSAQKNPTAFYLCASSIAGTYQETQYFGPGTRLLVL.

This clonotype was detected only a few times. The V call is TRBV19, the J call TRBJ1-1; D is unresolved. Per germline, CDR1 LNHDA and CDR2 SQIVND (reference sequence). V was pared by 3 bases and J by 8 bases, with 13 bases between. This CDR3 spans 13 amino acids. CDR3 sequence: CASSIERQTEAFF. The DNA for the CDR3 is TGTGCCAGTAGTATTGAACGGCAGACGGAAGCTTTCTTT.

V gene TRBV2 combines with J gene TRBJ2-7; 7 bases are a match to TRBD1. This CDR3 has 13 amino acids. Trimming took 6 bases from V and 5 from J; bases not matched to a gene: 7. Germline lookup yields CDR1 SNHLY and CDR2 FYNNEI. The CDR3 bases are TGTGCCAGCAGAGAAAGACAGGGCCACGAGCAGTACTTC. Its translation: CASRERQGHEQYF.

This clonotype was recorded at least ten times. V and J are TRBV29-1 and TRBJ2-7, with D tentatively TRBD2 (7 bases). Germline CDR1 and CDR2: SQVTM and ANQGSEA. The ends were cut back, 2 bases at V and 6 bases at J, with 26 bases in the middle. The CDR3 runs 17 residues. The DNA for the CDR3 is TGCAGCGTTGAAAAAGGGGACTCGGGAGGATTCAGGGGCGAGCAGTACTTC. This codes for CSVEKGDSGGFRGEQYF.

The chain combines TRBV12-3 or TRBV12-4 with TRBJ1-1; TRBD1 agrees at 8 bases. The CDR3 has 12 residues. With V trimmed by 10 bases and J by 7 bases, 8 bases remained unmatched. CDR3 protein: CAIFAGQGEAFF. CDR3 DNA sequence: TGTGCCATCTTTGCAGGACAGGGTGAAGCTTTCTTT.

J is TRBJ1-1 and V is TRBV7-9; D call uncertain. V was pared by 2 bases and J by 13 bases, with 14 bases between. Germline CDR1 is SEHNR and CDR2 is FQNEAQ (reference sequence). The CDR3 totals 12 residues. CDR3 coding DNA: TGTGCCAGCAGCTTAAAGGAGCAGGCGAGTTTCTTT. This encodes CASSLKEQASFF.

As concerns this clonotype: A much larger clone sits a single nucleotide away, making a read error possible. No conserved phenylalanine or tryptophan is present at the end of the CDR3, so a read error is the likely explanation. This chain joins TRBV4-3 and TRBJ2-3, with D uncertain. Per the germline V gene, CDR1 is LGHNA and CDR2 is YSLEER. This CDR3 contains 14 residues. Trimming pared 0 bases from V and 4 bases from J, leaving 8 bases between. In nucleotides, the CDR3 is TGCGCCAGCAGCCAAGACTGGAGATCAGATACGCAGTATTCT. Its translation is CASSQDWRSDTQYS.

This CDR3 reads CASRNTGGETATQYF. Written as DNA, the CDR3 is TGTGCCAGCAGGAACACAGGGGGCGAAACAGCGACCCAGTACTTC. The chain combines TRBV6-6 with TRBJ2-5, with TRBD1 identical over 9 bases. The CDR3 has 15 amino acids. Germline V gene sequence: CDR1 MNHNY, CDR2 SVGAGI (reference sequence). V shed 6 bases, J shed 7 bases, and the junction held 12 bases outside the gene matches.

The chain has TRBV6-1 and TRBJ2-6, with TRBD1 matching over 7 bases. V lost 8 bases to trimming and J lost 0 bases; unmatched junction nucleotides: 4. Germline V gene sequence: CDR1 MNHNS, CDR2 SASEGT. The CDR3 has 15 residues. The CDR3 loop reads CASGSGGSGANVLTF. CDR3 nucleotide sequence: TGTGCCAGCGGTTCAGGGGGCTCTGGGGCCAACGTCCTGACTTTC.

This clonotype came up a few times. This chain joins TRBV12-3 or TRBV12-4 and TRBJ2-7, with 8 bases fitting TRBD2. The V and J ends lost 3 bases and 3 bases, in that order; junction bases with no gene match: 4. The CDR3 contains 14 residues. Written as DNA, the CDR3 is TGTGCCAGCAGTTTGGCGGGGGGAAGCTACGAGCAGTACTTC. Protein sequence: CASSLAGGSYEQYF.

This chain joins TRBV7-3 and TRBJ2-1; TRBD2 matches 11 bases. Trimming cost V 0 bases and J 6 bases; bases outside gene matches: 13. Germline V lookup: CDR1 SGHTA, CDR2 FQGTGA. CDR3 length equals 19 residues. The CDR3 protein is CASSLTVLAGGRLSNEQFF. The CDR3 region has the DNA TGTGCCAGCAGCTTAACTGTCCTAGCGGGGGGCCGGTTAAGCAATGAGCAGTTCTTC.

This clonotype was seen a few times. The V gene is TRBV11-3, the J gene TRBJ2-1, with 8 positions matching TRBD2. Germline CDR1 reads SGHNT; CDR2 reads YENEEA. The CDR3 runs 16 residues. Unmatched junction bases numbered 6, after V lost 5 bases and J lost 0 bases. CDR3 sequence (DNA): TGTGCCAGCAGCCGCGGGGGGCAGACCTCCTACAATGAGCAGTTCTTC. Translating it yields CASSRGGQTSYNEQFF. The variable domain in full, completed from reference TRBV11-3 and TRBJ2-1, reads EAGVVQSPRYKIIEKKQPVAFWCNPISGHNTLYWYLQNLGQGPELLIRYENEEAVDDSQLPKDRFSAERLKGVDSTLKIQPAELGDSAVYLCASSRGGQTSYNEQFFGPGTRLTVL.

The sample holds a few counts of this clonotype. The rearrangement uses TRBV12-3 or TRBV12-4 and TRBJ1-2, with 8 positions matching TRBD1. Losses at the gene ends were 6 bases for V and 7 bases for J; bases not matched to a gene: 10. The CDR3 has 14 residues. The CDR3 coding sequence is TGTGCCAGCAGCCCGACCGGGACAGGTTTTGGCTACACCTTC. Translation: CASSPTGTGFGYTF.

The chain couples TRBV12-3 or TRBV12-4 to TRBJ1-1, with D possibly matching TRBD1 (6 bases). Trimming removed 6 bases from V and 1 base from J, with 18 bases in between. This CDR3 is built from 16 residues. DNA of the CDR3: TGTGCCAGCAGAATAGGATGGGGGCGGGGGAACACTGAAGCTTTCTTT. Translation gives CASRIGWGRGNTEAFF.

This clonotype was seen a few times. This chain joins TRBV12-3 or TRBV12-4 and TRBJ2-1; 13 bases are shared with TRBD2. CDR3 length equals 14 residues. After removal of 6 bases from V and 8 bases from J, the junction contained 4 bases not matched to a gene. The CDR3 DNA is TGTGCCAGCAGCGGACTAGCGGGGGAATATGAGCAGTTCTTC. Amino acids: CASSGLAGEYEQFF.